Listed here is a single T cell receptor (beta chain). This clone came up a few times. Which antigen it targets is not known. No much larger clonotype is one base removed from it; base qualities were not supplied. TCRbeta CDR3 regions were amplified from genomic DNA using the immunoSEQ Assay, a bias-controlled multiplex PCR. The original methods were these. Within the assay, amplification of reference gene primers was used to estimate how many nucleated cells each sample contained. Sequence reads were collapsed and filtered to measure the absolute abundance of every unique TCRbeta CDR3 rearrangement. For each sample, productive Simpson clonality was calculated as the square root of Simpson's diversity index across productive rearrangements. The table comes from immuneACCESS by way of TCRdb, which keeps in-frame sequences with V and J called. Part of the clones is missing from these tables; in studies checked, under half for an unresolved V gene and the rest for unknown reasons. For V, J and clone size, that table is used; D and trimming come from the DNA. This sample holds just under 90,000 clones; over 75% were observed only once. 2.9% of the sample lies in the top ten.

V sheds 0 bases and J sheds 5 bases, leaving 14 bases between their ends. CDR1 SGDLS and CDR2 YYNGEE are derived from the germline V gene. Including the terminal cysteine and phenylalanine, the CDR3 comprises 15 residues. The sequence is cut down to CDR3 DNA, 45 bases in frame from base 1. The sample is drawn from a study of blood T cell repertoires in COVID-19 (dated by TCRdb to 2020 to 2021). Looking at the study overall: Collaborator samples came from the United States, Italy and Spain and covered acute and convalescent phases of COVID-19. The prospective study material was composed of cDNA or gDNA derived from T cells, B-cell-depleted T cells, or PBMCs. The dataset comprised deeply sampled blood TCRbeta repertoires from subjects exposed to, actively infected with, or recovered from COVID-19. The repertoires were released in a freely available public database intended as a resource for research on the immune response to SARS-CoV-2. The samples were drawn from the first 160 participants of the ongoing ImmuneRACE study and from about 1,200 subjects provided by 6 global collaborators. Sample metadata almost always included a de-identified subject ID, COVID-19 status, age in years and sex. Where HLA class I and class II types were available, the types were taken from metadata supplied by the sample provider, not from assay-based typing. Here is what the overall study found, with its caveats: How much clinical and demographic metadata was included differed by source and by participant, and the metadata was provided uncurated.

Whole blood was collected in K2EDTA tubes by collaborating institutions according to the institutions' own protocols. For TCRbeta analysis, collaborator samples were shipped as frozen whole blood, as isolated PBMCs, or as DNA extracted from either sample type. This clonotype originated in an elderly woman with acute or convalescent COVID-19. Specimen: peripheral blood. The chain was built from TRBV9 and TRBJ2-5; TRBD2 is possibly the D segment (6 matching bases). Read as DNA, the sequence is TGTGCCAGCAGCGTAGAACTGGTCGGAGGGGAGACCCAGTACTTC. Its protein product is CASSVELVGGETQYF. Outside the CDR3, residues come from the reference TRBV9 and TRBJ2-5 proteins, so the full variable domain is: DSGVTQTPKHLITATGQRVTLRCSPRSGDLSVYWYQQSLDQGLQFLIQYYNGEERAKGNILERFSAQQFPDLHSELNLSSLELGDSALYFCASSVELVGGETQYFGPGTRLLVL.